A selection of T cell receptor beta chains follows, all from one sample in a study of blood T cells in healthy people across ages. Using its own MiXCR run on the 5' RACE reads, TCRdb lists one record per CDR3 protein. The sample lists 600,000 to 800,000 distinct CDR3 sequences; around 52% were seen once. Sequencing input: blood. The receptors here all came from a woman older than 75 in good health. Each CDR3 is given with its conserved first and last residue. A D gene is named only where the DNA matches it firmly. Clone size is not always given. Where it is, it says once, few, many or a class for expanded clones.

clone_size j_call cdr3_length d_call v_call cdr3_nt cdr3_aa
. TRBJ2-3 17 . TRBV12-3/TRBV12-4 TGTGCCAGCACCTACGAACCCCCGGGACTCGGCACAGATACGCAGTATTTT CASTYEPPGLGTDTQYF
. TRBJ2-1 16 TRBD2 TRBV12-3/TRBV12-4 TGTGCCAGCAGTTTGCCTAGCGGGGGGCCGGGCAATGAGCAGTTCTTC CASSLPSGGPGNEQFF
few TRBJ2-4 14 TRBD2 TRBV27 TGTGCCAGCGGAGGGACTAGCGGTGCGTACATTCAGTACTTC CASGGTSGAYIQYF
many TRBJ2-3 16 TRBD2 TRBV12-3/TRBV12-4 TGTGCCAGCAGTTTAAACGGGGGGACTAGCACAGATACGCAGTATTTT CASSLNGGTSTDTQYF
many TRBJ2-1 15 TRBD2 TRBV20-1 TGCAGTGCTAGTTTGGGGAGACTAGCTACGAATGAGCAGTTCTTC CSASLGRLATNEQFF
many TRBJ2-3 15 TRBD2 TRBV20-1 TGCAGTGCCACTGTAGTAGCGGGAGGCACAGATACGCAGTATTTT CSATVVAGGTDTQYF
once TRBJ2-5 17 . TRBV13 TGTGCCAGCAGCGGACCTCATACTGGGACGCCCCAAGAGACCCAGTACTTC CASSGPHTGTPQETQYF
. TRBJ2-7 16 TRBD2 TRBV7-2 TGTGCCAGCAGCTTAGGACTAGCGGTCTCCTACAATGAGCAGTACTTC CASSLGLAVSYNEQYF
many TRBJ2-7 15 . TRBV27 TGTGCCAGCAGTTTAGAAGGGGCTCCGGCCTACGAGCAGTACTTC CASSLEGAPAYEQYF
. TRBJ2-1 16 TRBD2 TRBV29-1 TGCAGCGTTGTTCCTCCGACTAGCGGGGGGTACAATGAGCAGTTCTTC CSVVPPTSGGYNEQFF
. TRBJ2-5 16 . TRBV4-3 TGCGCCAGCAGCCAGGGACCTCCAGCGTACCAAGAGACCCAGTACTTC CASSQGPPAYQETQYF
few TRBJ2-2 15 . TRBV18 TGTGCCAGCTCACCATCCGGGGGAGCTGCCGGGGAGCTGTTTTTT CASSPSGGAAGELFF
. TRBJ1-1 14 . TRBV12-3/TRBV12-4 TGTGCCAGCAGTTTGGCGGAGGTCGGCACTGAAGCTTTCTTT CASSLAEVGTEAFF
many TRBJ1-5 15 TRBD1 TRBV20-1 TGCAGTGCTAGAGTGCCGGGACAGGGAGATCAGCCCCAGCATTTT CSARVPGQGDQPQHF
. TRBJ1-2 12 . TRBV3-1 TGTGCCAGCAGCCAAGGGGGAAATGGCTACACCTTC CASSQGGNGYTF
. TRBJ2-5 13 . TRBV27 TGTGCCCCAATGGGCGCCAAGGAAAGGACCCAGTACTTC CAPMGAKERTQYF
many TRBJ2-5 15 . TRBV6-6 TGTGCCAGCAGTCCCTTTACCGGGACGCAAGAGACCCAGTACTTC CASSPFTGTQETQYF
many TRBJ2-3 15 . TRBV6-5 TGTGCCAGCAGTTACTCGATATCGGGGGCGGATACGCAGTATTTT CASSYSISGADTQYF
. TRBJ2-3 18 TRBD2 TRBV7-6 TGTGCCAGCAGCTTAGGACTAGCGGGGCCAGTTAGCACAGATACGCAGTATTTT CASSLGLAGPVSTDTQYF
many TRBJ1-2 17 TRBD1 TRBV12-3/TRBV12-4 TGTGCCAGCAGTTTAATCTCGGTGGGCACAGGGGGGGATGGCTACACCTTC CASSLISVGTGGDGYTF
few TRBJ2-7 15 . TRBV10-3 TGTGCCATCAGTTCTCCGCCCGACAGGTCCTACGAGCAGTACTTC CAISSPPDRSYEQYF
many TRBJ2-1 13 . TRBV20-1 TGCAGTGCCCTAGACGGGTCCTACAATGAGCAGTTCTTC CSALDGSYNEQFF
. TRBJ1-5 16 . TRBV6-5 TGTGCCAGCAGTCCCCTCGGGGGACTTAGCAATCAGCCCCAGCATTTT CASSPLGGLSNQPQHF
. TRBJ1-1 15 . TRBV27 TGTGCCAGCAGCGCCCCGAGGGGGATGAACACTGAAGCTTTCTTT CASSAPRGMNTEAFF
. TRBJ1-1 13 . TRBV7-9 TGTGCCAGCAGCTTCTGGTCGAACACTGAAGCTTTCTTT CASSFWSNTEAFF
. TRBJ2-1 16 TRBD2 TRBV14 TGTGCCAGCAGCCCCCGGGGACTAGCGGGAGTCGGCGAGCAGTTCTTC CASSPRGLAGVGEQFF
. TRBJ2-7 15 . TRBV5-6 TGTGCCAGCAGACCGGGGCCGGGACGACCCAGCGAGCAGTACTTC CASRPGPGRPSEQYF
. TRBJ2-1 17 TRBD2 TRBV5-1 TGCGCCAGCAGCCCGGAGAGCGGGAGACGTAACTACAATGAGCAGTTCTTC CASSPESGRRNYNEQFF
. TRBJ1-2 11 . TRBV10-3 TGCGCCATCAGTCCAGAGTATGACTACACCTTC CAISPEYDYTF
. TRBJ1-5 14 . TRBV2 TGTGCCAGCAGCCTTGTCGGAAACAATCAGCCCCAGCATTTT CASSLVGNNQPQHF
. TRBJ1-4 14 . TRBV5-1 TGCGCCAGCAGCGCCGAGGGCCGCAATGAAAAACTGTTTTTT CASSAEGRNEKLFF
few TRBJ1-3 16 . TRBV7-3 TGTGCCAGCAGCCTAAGGGGTACAGACTCTGGAAACACCATATATTTT CASSLRGTDSGNTIYF
. TRBJ2-1 15 TRBD1 TRBV7-2 TGTGCCAGCAGCTCGGACAGGGGCAACTACAATGAGCAGTTCTTC CASSSDRGNYNEQFF
many TRBJ2-3 15 . TRBV13 TGTGCCAGCAGCTTAGGCCTAGTCGGGCGTGGTACGCAGTATTTT CASSLGLVGRGTQYF
few TRBJ2-2 15 . TRBV28 TGTGCCAGCAGTTTAAGGGCGGGGTACACCGGGGAGCTGTTTTTT CASSLRAGYTGELFF
. TRBJ2-3 18 TRBD2 TRBV4-3 TGCGCCAGCAGCCAAGACGCAATGGGCGGGGGATCCCAGGATACGCAGTATTTT CASSQDAMGGGSQDTQYF
. TRBJ2-3 12 . TRBV29-1 TGCAGCGTTGTTGGGGGCACAGATACGCAGTATTTT CSVVGGTDTQYF
. TRBJ2-3 14 . TRBV10-3 TGTGCCATCAGTTTTGATTCGAGTCCAGATACGCAGTATTTT CAISFDSSPDTQYF